The source of this T cell receptor (beta chain) is a study of CD8 T cells in Susac syndrome. In germline, CDR1 is MNHNY, CDR2 SVGAGI (reference sequence). V lost 3 bases and J lost 3, with 14 bases in between. CDR3 length: 15 amino acids. Random hexamers were used to reverse transcribe an amount of about 0.45 to 1 ug RNA. Each CDR3 protein is one row after TCRdb ran MiXCR on the immunoSEQ multiplex PCR reads. Altogether under 200,000 distinct CDR3 sequences are present, approximately 96% being singletons, with the ten largest covering 0.15% to 0.2%. This chain joins TRBV6-6 and TRBJ2-5, with D possibly matching TRBD2 (6 bases). The specimen sequenced was CD8+ T cells from PBMCs. This TCR was sampled from a human donor with multiple sclerosis. This chain's CDR3 is CASSYGLGLEETQYF. The CDR3 DNA follows: TGTGCCAGCAGTTATGGGTTGGGACTTGAAGAGACCCAGTACTTC.